This T cell receptor (beta chain) was recorded in a study of beta chain features in type 1 diabetes. General study findings and limits: Cells carrying high TCR expression could end up over-represented when cDNA is sequenced. A closer apparent resemblance between naive, central memory and Treg TCRB repertoires was seen in patients than in healthy donors.

Sequencing targeted expressed TCRB transcripts, as all isolated RNA had been reverse transcribed. Approximately 3.6 million reads, on average, came from each naive, central memory and regulatory T cell sample. The method was immunoSEQ multiplex PCR; TCRdb's version includes in-frame clones alone and lacks a portion of them. Here the sample spans fewer than 250,000 clones, less than 15% being singletons. One heparinised blood draw, averaging around 0.12 L, came from each donor. A note on this clone: The antigen is not known.

The receptor was derived from a middle-aged woman in good health. The sample comprised naive CD4+ T cells from blood.

Written as DNA, the CDR3 is TGTGCCAGCAGCTTAGTATCTGGGAGGGGGGGTAATGAAAAACTGTTTTTT. This translates into CASSLVSGRGGNEKLFF. The V call is TRBV7-2, the J call TRBJ1-4; possibly TRBD1 for D (6 bases). This CDR3 is built from 17 residues. Germline values: CDR1 SGHTA, CDR2 FQGNSA. V lost 1 base and J 4 bases, leaving 16 bases between the germline ends.